The present T cell receptor (beta chain) was sequenced within a study of metastatic and nonmetastatic thyroid tumors. Looking at the study overall: From malignant and benign thyroid patients, repertoires in blood and in tumor or nodule tissue were compared. Study outcomes and limitations: The study reportedly found significantly higher TCR beta diversity in malignant thyroid tumors than benign nodules, in blood and tumor.

Via MiXCR, TCRdb re-called the PCR reads. The sample consists of 20,000 to 25,000 clones, around an eighth of them appearing once. All patients were treatment-naive before thyroid surgery. Relative to its sample, this clone is medium-sized (0.01 to 0.1%). Its specificity is unknown. The germline CDR1 and CDR2 sequences are MNHNS and SASEGT. The CDR3 is made up of 14 amino acids. With V trimmed by 1 base and J by 7 bases, 3 bases remained unmatched. The genes are TRBV6-1 and TRBJ1-2; 10 nucleotides match TRBD1. The sequence was collected from a female donor with papillary thyroid cancer or a benign thyroid nodule (not recorded which). Some clones in this sample may be carry-over from other donors' samples. Sequencing was performed on blood. This chain's CDR3 is CASSEGQGAGGYTF. Written as DNA, the CDR3 is TGTGCCAGCAGTGAAGGACAGGGGGCCGGTGGCTACACCTTC.